These 28 T cell receptor beta chains came from one sample sequenced in a study of shared clonotypes between healthy human individuals. Measured with immunoSEQ multiplex PCR; TCRdb has only the in-frame clones, and not every one. This table has roughly 1,500,000 clones, approximately 98.5% appearing once. The sequencing input was naive CD4+ T cells sorted from blood. Subset given: CD45RA+ positively selected. The source of these receptors is a man aged 30 to 45 in good health.

V gene TRBV10-2 combines with J gene TRBJ2-1; 7 bases agree with TRBD1. The CDR3 contains 15 residues. Per the germline V gene, CDR1 is WSHSY and CDR2 is SAAADI. With 5 bases clipped from V and 6 bases from J, the junction kept 10 bases outside the gene matches. CDR3 in amino acids: CASSSDRIWSNEQFF. Here the CDR3 DNA reads TGCGCCAGCAGTTCGGACAGGATCTGGTCCAATGAGCAGTTCTTC.

The chain employs TRBV5-4 and TRBJ2-7; D remains unclear. Trimming removed 1 base from V and 6 bases from J, with 8 bases in between. The germline V gene has CDR1 SGHNT and CDR2 YYREEE (reference sequence). The CDR3 length is 12 residues. The DNA of the CDR3 is TGTGCCAGCAGCTTGTTAGGTTTCGAGCAGTACTTC. It encodes CASSLLGFEQYF.

The rearrangement uses TRBV5-1 and TRBJ2-7; perhaps TRBD1 as D (6 bases). CDR3 size: 15 residues. The V and J ends lost 5 bases and 3 bases respectively, with 18 bases between them. Germline loops: CDR1 SGHRS, CDR2 YFSETQ. The CDR3 here is CASRPTGTNFYEQYF. CDR3 DNA sequence: TGCGCCAGCAGGCCAACCGGGACAAATTTCTACGAGCAGTACTTC.

The chain is built from TRBV5-1 and TRBJ1-4; D may be TRBD1 (6 bases). V shed 5 bases and J shed 7 bases, with 12 bases lying between them. This CDR3 is 13 amino acids long. Germline V gene data show CDR1 as SGHRS and CDR2 as YFSETQ. The CDR3 region is CASSVGASEKLFF. The CDR3 nucleotides are TGCGCCAGCAGTGTGGGGGCAAGTGAAAAACTGTTTTTT.

Of note for this clone: A much larger clone lies one base from this, so it may be a read error. The chain carries TRBV7-9 and TRBJ1-5; 10 bases map to TRBD1. Unmatched junction bases numbered 2, after V lost 7 bases and J lost 5 bases. CDR1 SEHNR and CDR2 FQNEAQ come from the germline V gene (reference sequence). The CDR3 extends over 13 amino acids. The CDR3 DNA follows: TGTGCCAGCACCGGGACAGGGGATCAGCCCCAGCATTTT. Protein product: CASTGTGDQPQHF.

The chain uses TRBV27 and TRBJ2-5, with TRBD2 matching 7 bases. J lost 1 base, V lost 6 bases, and 5 bases had no gene match. In germline, CDR1 is MNHEY, CDR2 SMNVEV (reference sequence). The CDR3 sequence is 14 residues long. CDR3 sequence: CASRFWGGQETQYF. The CDR3, as DNA: TGTGCCAGCAGGTTTTGGGGGGGCCAAGAGACCCAGTACTTC.

The chain couples TRBV18 to TRBJ2-5; unclear D gene. Germline-derived CDR1 and CDR2 are KGHSH and LQKENI. V was shortened by 3 bases and J by 0 bases, with 11 bases between the two germline ends. This CDR3 is 15 amino acids long. The CDR3 sequence is CASSPPARYQETQYF. CDR3 DNA: TGTGCCAGCTCACCCCCGGCGAGGTACCAAGAGACCCAGTACTTC. The full variable domain, with the rest looked up from reference TRBV18 and TRBJ2-5, is NAGVMQNPRHLVRRRGQEARLRCSPMKGHSHVYWYRQLPEEGLKFMVYLQKENIIDESGMPKERFSAEFPKEGPSILRIQQVVRGDSAAYFCASSPPARYQETQYFGPGTRLLVL.

The V call is TRBV7-2, the J call TRBJ2-7; 7 bases are shared with TRBD2. CDR3 length: 14 amino acids. V trimming: 3 bases; J trimming: 4 bases; junction bases outside the gene matches: 6. The germline V gene encodes CDR1 SGHTA and CDR2 FQGNSA. CDR3 coding DNA: TGTGCCAGCAGCTTGGGCGGGAGCACGTACGAGCAGTACTTC. It translates to CASSLGGSTYEQYF.

This clone is a singleton in its sample. The V gene is TRBV2, the J gene TRBJ1-5; 7 positions match TRBD1. V lost 6 bases and J lost 4; bases outside the gene matches: 6. From germline, CDR1 is SNHLY and CDR2 FYNNEI. The CDR3 runs to 14 residues. This chain's CDR3 is CASSKDRLNQPQHF. CDR3 bases: TGTGCCAGCAGCAAGGACAGGTTAAATCAGCCCCAGCATTTT.

V and J are TRBV7-3 and TRBJ1-1, with 11 bases lining up with TRBD1. Germline V CDR1 and CDR2: SGHTA, FQGTGA. This CDR3 spans 16 amino acids. After removal of 1 base from V and 5 bases from J, the junction contained 6 bases not matched to a gene. The CDR3 DNA is TGTGCCAGCAGCTTAAGGGGACAGGGGGAACGGACTGAAGCTTTCTTT. As protein: CASSLRGQGERTEAFF.

The chain has TRBV5-5 and TRBJ1-1; D may be TRBD1 (5 bases). This CDR3 has 17 amino acids. V was trimmed by 0 bases and J by 0 bases, leaving 15 bases between them. Germline CDR1 reads SGHKS; CDR2 reads YYEKEE (reference sequence). The CDR3, as DNA: TGTGCCAGCAGCTTGGAGGGTATGCGGGGGGTGAACACTGAAGCTTTCTTT. Protein: CASSLEGMRGVNTEAFF.

The V gene is TRBV18, the J gene TRBJ1-2; maybe TRBD1 (5 bases). The V end lost 3 bases, the J end lost 4 bases, and 12 bases lay between the germline ends. Germline values: CDR1 KGHSH, CDR2 LQKENI. The CDR3 is made up of 14 amino acids. The CDR3 protein is CASSPEGLTYGYTF. CDR3 bases: TGTGCCAGCTCACCCGAGGGGCTTACCTATGGCTACACCTTC. The whole variable domain, filled in from reference TRBV18 and TRBJ1-2, reads NAGVMQNPRHLVRRRGQEARLRCSPMKGHSHVYWYRQLPEEGLKFMVYLQKENIIDESGMPKERFSAEFPKEGPSILRIQQVVRGDSAAYFCASSPEGLTYGYTFGSGTRLTVV.

This CDR3 reads CASSVVTGGSGELFF. CDR3 coding DNA: TGTGCCAGCAGCGTAGTCACAGGGGGCAGCGGGGAGCTGTTTTTT. V usage is TRBV9 and J usage is TRBJ2-2; 9 bases agree with TRBD1. J lost 7 bases, V lost 0 bases, and 4 bases had no gene match. The CDR3 has 15 residues. Germline V gene data show CDR1 as SGDLS and CDR2 as YYNGEE.

The gene calls are TRBV18 and TRBJ2-5; the match to TRBD1 covers 11 bases. With V trimmed by 3 bases and J by 5 bases, 17 bases remained unmatched. Germline V gives CDR1 KGHSH, CDR2 LQKENI. This CDR3 contains 19 residues. The CDR3 DNA is TGTGCCAGCTCACCCCGTCCATGTCTCGGGACAGGGGGTGGTGAGACCCAGTACTTC. Its translation: CASSPRPCLGTGGGETQYF.

The chain employs TRBV11-2 and TRBJ1-2, with 7 bases aligning to TRBD1. The CDR3 length is 16 residues. The germline V gene has CDR1 SGHAT and CDR2 FQNNGV. J lost 2 bases, V lost 5 bases, and 11 bases had no gene match. The CDR3 loop reads CASSTYQGGGNYGYTF. The CDR3 DNA sequence: TGTGCCAGCAGCACTTACCAGGGGGGTGGGAACTATGGCTACACCTTC.

As DNA, the CDR3 is TGCGCCAGCAGCACGCAGGGGCTCACCGGGGAGCTGTTTTTT. It encodes CASSTQGLTGELFF. This chain uses TRBV5-1 with TRBJ2-2, with D possibly being TRBD1 (6 bases). The CDR3 is 14 amino acids. V was trimmed by 4 bases and J by 4 bases, leaving 11 bases between them. In germline, CDR1 is SGHRS, CDR2 YFSETQ.

This chain connects TRBV19 to TRBJ2-5, with 7 bases lining up with TRBD1. This CDR3 is built from 15 residues. V gave up 1 base and J gave up 3 bases; unmatched junction bases: 5. Germline lookup yields CDR1 LNHDA and CDR2 SQIVND (reference sequence). CDR3 bases: TGTGCCAGTAGTATAGTACGACAGGGTGAAGAGACCCAGTACTTC. The encoded protein is CASSIVRQGEETQYF. The variable domain in full, completed from reference TRBV19 and TRBJ2-5, reads DGGITQSPKYLFRKEGQNVTLSCEQNLNHDAMYWYRQDPGQGLRLIYYSQIVNDFQKGDIAEGYSVSREKKESFPLTVTSAQKNPTAFYLCASSIVRQGEETQYFGPGTRLLVL.

The J gene is TRBJ1-1, the V gene TRBV11-2; D remains ambiguous. The CDR3 has 11 residues. Trimming shortened V by 1 base and J by 8 bases, and 5 bases separated the two germline ends. In germline, CDR1 is SGHAT, CDR2 FQNNGV. The CDR3 coding sequence is TGTGCCAGCAGCTTAGGGATAGAAGCTTTCTTT. It is translated as CASSLGIEAFF.

This chain connects TRBV27 to TRBJ2-1; D is perhaps TRBD2 (5 bases). Between the trimmed V and J ends, which lost 5 bases and 8 bases, there was a span of 22 bases. Per germline, CDR1 MNHEY and CDR2 SMNVEV (reference sequence). CDR3 size: 16 residues. The CDR3 region has the DNA TGTGCCAGCAGTCCCTCGTGGACTGCAACGGGCGATGAGCAGTTCTTC. This encodes CASSPSWTATGDEQFF.

The rearrangement joins TRBV7-9 to TRBJ2-1, with D tentatively TRBD1 (6 bases). Germline V CDR1 and CDR2: SEHNR, FQNEAQ (reference sequence). Trimming shortened V by 5 bases and J by 10 bases, and 15 bases separated the two germline ends. The CDR3 covers 13 residues. CDR3: CASSPTGLQEQFF. CDR3 in DNA: TGTGCCAGCAGCCCAACAGGGTTACAGGAGCAGTTCTTC.

This clone came up once. The chain has TRBV5-1 and TRBJ2-1; 7 bases are shared with TRBD1. Germline V gives CDR1 SGHRS, CDR2 YFSETQ. This CDR3 has 15 residues. J was trimmed by 8 bases and V by 2 bases; bases with no gene match: 10. CDR3 amino acids: CASSFYTGQTDEQFF. CDR3 in DNA: TGCGCCAGCAGCTTTTATACGGGACAGACGGATGAGCAGTTCTTC.

The rearrangement links TRBV28 to TRBJ2-7; D is unclear. V lost 6 bases and J lost 2, with 8 bases in between. The CDR3 spans 12 residues. CDR1 MDHEN and CDR2 SYDVKM come from the germline V gene. The CDR3, as DNA: TGTGCCAGCAGCCGCACCCCCTACGAGCAGTACTTC. As protein: CASSRTPYEQYF.

CDR3 in amino acids: CASTYLDRAQPQHF. The DNA for the CDR3 is TGTGCCAGTACCTACTTGGACAGGGCCCAGCCCCAGCATTTT. The V gene is TRBV19, the J gene TRBJ1-5; 8 bases align to TRBD1. J lost 7 bases, V lost 7 bases, and 9 bases had no gene match. CDR1 and CDR2 (germline): LNHDA, SQIVND (reference sequence). This CDR3 comprises 14 residues.

CDR3 amino acids: CASSSPGYTF. CDR3 in DNA: TGTGCCAGCAGTTCACCTGGCTACACCTTC. This chain links TRBV28 with TRBJ1-2; D call uncertain. Trimming took off 4 bases at V and 7 bases at J, with 4 bases between the two ends. The CDR3 covers 10 residues. Looked up from germline, CDR1 is MDHEN and CDR2 is SYDVKM.

The rearrangement joins TRBV15 to TRBJ1-1; D is unclear. The CDR3 is 14 residues long. From germline, CDR1 is LNHNV and CDR2 YYDKDF (reference sequence). V lost 0 bases and J lost 0, with 5 bases in between. The CDR3 reads CATSREQLNTEAFF. CDR3 DNA: TGTGCCACCAGCAGAGAACAGCTGAACACTGAAGCTTTCTTT.

The rearrangement uses TRBV5-1 and TRBJ2-7, with D uncertain. CDR3 length equals 13 residues. Trimming pared 4 bases from V and 6 bases from J, leaving 14 bases between. Germline CDR1 is SGHRS and CDR2 is YFSETQ. The CDR3 is CASSPLLSVEQYF. Written as DNA, the CDR3 is TGCGCCAGCAGCCCGCTTTTATCTGTCGAGCAGTACTTC.

V and J are TRBV9 and TRBJ2-7, with a weak D call TRBD1 (6 bases). With 3 bases removed from V and 7 bases from J, the gap between germline ends came to 17 bases. The CDR3 has 14 residues. From germline, CDR1 is SGDLS and CDR2 YYNGEE. The CDR3 bases are TGTGCCAGCAGCGACCTGGACAGCTGGGGAGAGCAGTACTTC. Encoded protein: CASSDLDSWGEQYF.

As DNA, the CDR3 is TGCGCCAGCAGCACTTCTAGCGGCAAAGGGTACGAGCAGTACTTC. It encodes CASSTSSGKGYEQYF. The chain recombines TRBV5-1 with TRBJ2-7; 7 bases are shared with TRBD2. Germline lookup yields CDR1 SGHRS and CDR2 YFSETQ. This CDR3 is built from 15 residues. V lost 4 bases to trimming and J lost 4 bases; unmatched junction nucleotides: 11. Looking up the rest from reference TRBV5-1 and TRBJ2-7 gives the full variable domain: KAGVTQTPRYLIKTRGQQVTLSCSPISGHRSVSWYQQTPGQGLQFLFEYFSETQRNKGNFPGRFSGRQFSNSRSEMNVSTLELGDSALYLCASSTSSGKGYEQYFGPGTRLTVT.